Below, 24 T cell receptor beta chains from the same sample are listed, as sequenced in a study of OX40 agonist ivuxolimab in advanced cancers. Some clones are missing from TCRdb's copy, which holds only in-frame ones; the method was immunoSEQ multiplex PCR. The data contain tens of thousands of clones, 70% to 85% of them singletons. The sequencing used CD4+ or CD8+ T cells sorted from blood, collected in a trial of the OX40 agonist ivuxolimab. The receptor set was obtained from an adult with an advanced solid tumor such as melanoma, head and neck, liver or kidney cancer.

The gene calls are TRBV5-1 and TRBJ1-5; TRBD1 might be the D (5 bases). The length of the CDR3 is 14 residues. The germline CDR1 and CDR2 sequences are SGHRS and YFSETQ. V was trimmed by 4 bases and J by 5 bases, leaving 13 bases between them. CDR3 amino acids: CASSPIPGHQPQHF. CDR3 nucleotides: TGCGCCAGCAGCCCGATTCCGGGACATCAGCCCCAGCATTTT.

The chain combines TRBV2 with TRBJ2-7; TRBD1 is a possible D gene (6 bases). The CDR3 has 14 amino acids. CDR1 is SNHLY and CDR2 is FYNNEI in the germline V gene. V lost 4 bases and J lost 6, with 16 bases in between. The CDR3 coding sequence is TGTGCCAGCAGTGTTACAGGGTGGGTGGGCGAGCAGTACTTC. Protein product: CASSVTGWVGEQYF. The variable domain in full, with the rest retrieved from reference TRBV2 and TRBJ2-7, is EPEVTQTPSHQVTQMGQEVILRCVPISNHLYFYWYRQILGQKVEFLVSFYNNEISEKSEIFDDQFSVERPDGSNFTLKIRSTKLEDSAMYFCASSVTGWVGEQYFGPGTRLTVT.

V usage is TRBV5-1 and J usage is TRBJ2-7; D gene unclear. Trimming removed 4 bases from V and 3 bases from J, with 14 bases in between. Germline loops: CDR1 SGHRS, CDR2 YFSETQ. The CDR3 loop spans 14 amino acids. DNA of the CDR3: TGCGCCAGCAGCCCCAACTCCGTTGACTACGAGCAGTACTTC. This sequence encodes CASSPNSVDYEQYF.

CDR3 in amino acids: CASRREGQVYGDTF. The CDR3 DNA sequence: TGTGCCAGCAGACGAGAGGGACAGGTCTATGGAGACACCTTC. The chain recombines TRBV6-6 with TRBJ1-2; 8 bases agree with TRBD1. V lost 6 bases to trimming and J lost 12 bases; unmatched junction nucleotides: 15. Germline CDR1 MNHNY, CDR2 SVGAGI (reference sequence). There are 14 residues in the CDR3.

CDR3 in amino acids: CASSARGLAKNIQYF. DNA of the CDR3: TGTGCCAGTAGTGCCAGGGGGCTCGCCAAAAACATTCAGTACTTC. The rearrangement joins TRBV19 to TRBJ2-4, with 8 nucleotides matching TRBD1. After removal of 5 bases from V and 1 base from J, the junction contained 4 bases not matched to a gene. CDR3 length equals 15 residues. The germline gives CDR1 LNHDA, CDR2 SQIVND (reference sequence).

V gene TRBV19 combines with J gene TRBJ1-3; D remains ambiguous. From germline, CDR1 is LNHDA and CDR2 SQIVND (reference sequence). CDR3 length equals 16 residues. V was trimmed by 3 bases and J by 4 bases, leaving 16 bases between them. CDR3 sequence: CASSIDSRVAGNTIYF. Here the CDR3 DNA reads TGTGCCAGTAGTATCGACTCGCGGGTGGCCGGAAACACCATATATTTT.

This rearrangement joins TRBV6-1 to TRBJ1-1, with 7 bases identical to TRBD1. The CDR3 length is 15 residues. The V gene end was trimmed by 5 bases and the J gene end by 3 bases; junction bases not matched to a gene: 9. CDR1 MNHNS and CDR2 SASEGT come from the germline V gene. CDR3 in DNA: TGTGCCAGCAGTCCTCCCGGGACAGCCTACACTGAAGCTTTCTTT. It translates to CASSPPGTAYTEAFF.

The chain has TRBV6-5 and TRBJ2-7; no firm D call. The CDR3 is 14 residues long. The V end lost 2 bases, the J end lost 5 bases, and 13 bases lay between the germline ends. CDR1 and CDR2 from the germline V gene are MNHEY and SVGAGI. CDR3 in amino acids: CASSYRLDSHEQYF. The CDR3 nucleotides read TGTGCCAGCAGTTACAGGCTAGATTCCCACGAGCAGTACTTC.

In this sample, this clone turned up once. Other nucleotide sequences from this sample produce the same CDR3. The genes are TRBV18 and TRBJ2-1, with TRBD2 identical over 8 bases. This CDR3 has 13 residues. CDR1 and CDR2 (germline): KGHSH, LQKENI. Losses at the gene ends were 6 bases for V and 8 bases for J; bases not matched to a gene: 6. The DNA for the CDR3 is TGTGCCAGCTCTCCATCCGGGGGGGATGAGCAGTTCTTC. Its protein product is CASSPSGGDEQFF.

This sequence joins TRBV6-1 and TRBJ2-3, with TRBD1 matching 9 bases. The J segment lost 0 bases and the V segment lost 4 bases, leaving 5 bases of the junction unmatched. The CDR3 runs to 16 residues. Germline V gene sequence: CDR1 MNHNS, CDR2 SASEGT. CDR3 in DNA: TGTGCCAGCAGTGGGGGGACAGGGACTAGCACAGATACGCAGTATTTT. Its protein is CASSGGTGTSTDTQYF.

This chain connects TRBV11-2 to TRBJ2-1; 10 bases map to TRBD2. Trimming took 5 bases from V and 4 from J; bases not matched to a gene: 5. The CDR3 runs to 15 residues. Germline V gene data show CDR1 as SGHAT and CDR2 as FQNNGV. The CDR3 region has the DNA TGTGCCAGCAGCCTCTCAGCGGGAGGGTACAATGAGCAGTTCTTC. Its protein is CASSLSAGGYNEQFF.

V is TRBV29-1 and J is TRBJ2-3; D is unresolved. This CDR3 is built from 14 residues. From germline, CDR1 is SQVTM and CDR2 ANQGSEA. V lost 4 bases, J lost 0 bases, and 11 bases lay in between. This chain's CDR3 is CSVGFMLSTDTQYF. CDR3 in DNA: TGCAGCGTTGGTTTTATGCTTAGCACAGATACGCAGTATTTT.

Here the CDR3 reads CASSPNPGGQEKLFF. In nucleotides, the CDR3 is TGTGCCAGCAGCCCCAACCCCGGGGGGCAGGAAAAACTGTTTTTT. The chain employs TRBV7-2 and TRBJ1-4; possibly TRBD1 for D (6 bases). V lost 5 bases, J lost 8 bases, and 18 bases lay in between. The germline V gene encodes CDR1 SGHTA and CDR2 FQGNSA. This CDR3 is 15 amino acids long. Filled out from reference TRBV7-2 and TRBJ1-4, the complete variable domain reads GAGVSQSPSNKVTEKGKDVELRCDPISGHTALYWYRQSLGQGLEFLIYFQGNSAPDKSGLPSDRFSAERTGGSVSTLTIQRTQQEDSAVYLCASSPNPGGQEKLFFGSGTQLSVL.

The chain employs TRBV7-9 and TRBJ2-3, with D maybe TRBD2 (5 bases). The length of the CDR3 is 16 residues. From germline, CDR1 is SEHNR and CDR2 FQNEAQ (reference sequence). The V end was cut by 1 base, the J end by 0 bases, with 11 bases between. CDR3: CASSLGRIASTDTQYF. In nucleotides, the CDR3 is TGTGCCAGCAGCTTAGGGAGGATTGCTAGCACAGATACGCAGTATTTT.

The genes are TRBV30 and TRBJ2-4; no firm D call. This CDR3 spans 14 amino acids. Trimming stripped 1 base from V and 0 bases from J, with 7 bases between. Germline V gene data show CDR1 as GTSNPN and CDR2 as SVGIG (reference sequence). The CDR3 reads CAWSDSLAKNIQYF. The CDR3 DNA follows: TGTGCCTGGAGTGACAGCCTAGCCAAAAACATTCAGTACTTC.

The CDR3 is CASSLVGGTLYGYTF. CDR3 DNA: TGTGCCAGCAGCTTAGTCGGGGGGACCTTATATGGCTACACCTTC. The V and J genes are TRBV7-2 and TRBJ1-2, with D possibly TRBD1 on 5 matching bases. This CDR3 has 15 amino acids. Trimming cost V 1 base and J 5 bases, with 14 bases left between them. From germline, CDR1 is SGHTA and CDR2 FQGNSA. The full variable domain, rest sourced from reference TRBV7-2 and TRBJ1-2, is GAGVSQSPSNKVTEKGKDVELRCDPISGHTALYWYRQSLGQGLEFLIYFQGNSAPDKSGLPSDRFSAERTGGSVSTLTIQRTQQEDSAVYLCASSLVGGTLYGYTFGSGTRLTVV.

This clone appeared once. The CDR3 region has the DNA TGTGCCAGCAGCCCAACTAGCGTAGCGAACACCGGGGAGCTGTTTTTT. Translation: CASSPTSVANTGELFF. The J gene is TRBJ2-2, the V gene TRBV7-3; 7 bases map to TRBD2. V shed 5 bases and J 0 bases; nucleotides not matched to a gene: 6. This CDR3 is built from 16 residues. Germline values: CDR1 SGHTA, CDR2 FQGTGA.

This chain joins TRBV30 and TRBJ2-3, with 9 bases fitting TRBD2. This CDR3 has 14 residues. The V gene end was trimmed by 8 bases and the J gene end by 2 bases; junction bases not matched to a gene: 8. Germline V lookup: CDR1 GTSNPN, CDR2 SVGIG (reference sequence). The CDR3 is CAQPASGNTDTQYF. DNA of the CDR3: TGTGCCCAGCCGGCTAGCGGGAACACAGATACGCAGTATTTT.

The V gene is TRBV6-4, the J gene TRBJ1-1; TRBD1 aligns across 10 bases. After removal of 6 bases from V and 1 base from J, the junction contained 5 bases not matched to a gene. Germline-derived CDR1 and CDR2 are MRHNA and SNTAGT. The CDR3 consists of 15 residues. CDR3 nucleotide sequence: TGTGCCAGCAGGAGACAGGGGGCGGGGAACACTGAAGCTTTCTTT. It codes for CASRRQGAGNTEAFF.

V usage is TRBV15 and J usage is TRBJ2-1; TRBD2 matches 12 bases. Germline values: CDR1 LNHNV, CDR2 YYDKDF (reference sequence). The CDR3 has 15 residues. V trimming: 2 bases; J trimming: 6 bases; junction bases outside the gene matches: 2. The CDR3 here is CATSRSSGRANEQFF. CDR3 coding DNA: TGTGCCACCAGCAGATCTAGCGGGAGGGCCAATGAGCAGTTCTTC.

This chain joins TRBV27 and TRBJ1-4; TRBD1 agrees at 10 bases. Germline V gene data show CDR1 as MNHEY and CDR2 as SMNVEV (reference sequence). There are 15 residues in the CDR3. V was pared by 5 bases and J by 8 bases, with 8 bases of the junction left unmatched. The chain's CDR3 is CASSPDRGRGEKLFF. The CDR3 coding sequence is TGTGCCAGCAGTCCCGACAGGGGGCGCGGAGAAAAACTGTTTTTT.

The chain joins TRBV5-4 to TRBJ2-3, with D possibly being TRBD2 (5 bases). Trimming stripped 5 bases from V and 2 bases from J, with 12 bases between. The CDR3 is made up of 14 amino acids. CDR1 is SGHNT, CDR2 YYREEE, per germline (reference sequence). CDR3 DNA: TGTGCCAGCAGGGTAGCGACCGCCACAGATACGCAGTATTTT. It specifies CASRVATATDTQYF.

The V gene is TRBV5-6, the J gene TRBJ2-3, with D unclear. V lost 3 bases and J 3 bases, leaving 8 bases between the germline ends. CDR3 length: 13 residues. Germline-derived CDR1 and CDR2 are SGHDT and YYEEEE. CDR3 region: CASSSGRTDTQYF. The CDR3 DNA sequence: TGTGCCAGCAGCTCGGGTAGAACAGATACGCAGTATTTT.

The V gene is TRBV30, the J gene TRBJ1-3; D is unclear. This CDR3 contains 15 residues. Trimming shortened V by 3 bases and J by 1 base, and 13 bases separated the two germline ends. Germline values: CDR1 GTSNPN, CDR2 SVGIG (reference sequence). The CDR3 spells CAWRKLQVSGNTIYF. DNA for the CDR3: TGTGCCTGGAGAAAACTTCAGGTTTCTGGAAACACCATATATTTT.